This T cell receptor beta chain appears in the sequencing data of a study of T cell changes during pregnancy in multiple sclerosis. Here immunoSEQ multiplex PCR was the method, and the copy in TCRdb shows in-frame clones only, minus some. The sample includes about 64,000 clones, around 90% seen only once; the top ten take roughly 1.5%. Trimming took off 5 bases at V and 0 bases at J, with 9 bases between the two ends. From germline, CDR1 is LNHDA and CDR2 SQIVND (reference sequence). This CDR3 has 14 residues. This chain joins TRBV19 and TRBJ2-3; maybe TRBD1 (6 bases). This material consisted of peripheral blood, taken in the second trimester of pregnancy. The TCR originated in a female donor with multiple sclerosis, enrolled in a pregnancy study. The CDR3 coding sequence is TGTGCCAGTAGTCCGACAGGTAGCACAGATACGCAGTATTTT. As protein: CASSPTGSTDTQYF.